The next 27 T cell receptor beta chains were all read from a single sample in a study of early stage breast cancer tumors. Generated by immunoSEQ multiplex PCR, the TCRdb table keeps only in-frame clones and is missing some. The sample records 5,000 to 6,500 clones, approximately 70% being singletons. Source material: normal breast tissue next to the tumor. These TCRs come from a person in their 60s with breast cancer.

The chain links TRBV19 to TRBJ1-1; D remains ambiguous. Germline assignment: CDR1 LNHDA and CDR2 SQIVND (reference sequence). Trimming left V 7 bases short and J 7 bases short, with 19 bases between. The CDR3 spans 14 residues. The CDR3 loop reads CASTTLSGGLEAFF. DNA of the CDR3: TGTGCCAGTACCACCCTCAGCGGAGGACTTGAAGCTTTCTTT.

The chain links TRBV6-1 to TRBJ2-2; perhaps TRBD1 as D (5 bases). The CDR3 covers 14 residues. Trimming cost V 1 base and J 5 bases, with 8 bases left between them. Germline CDR1 reads MNHNS; CDR2 reads SASEGT. The CDR3 spells CASSEVAGTGELFF. CDR3 nucleotides: TGTGCCAGCAGTGAAGTAGCAGGGACCGGGGAGCTGTTTTTT.

This chain joins TRBV2 and TRBJ1-2; no reliable D call. The germline V gene has CDR1 SNHLY and CDR2 FYNNEI. The CDR3 runs 14 residues. Between the trimmed V and J ends, which lost 0 bases and 2 bases, there was a span of 7 bases. The CDR3 DNA follows: TGTGCCAGCAGTGAAGCGCTTCGGAACTATGGCTACACCTTC. Translating gives CASSEALRNYGYTF.

This sequence joins TRBV6-1 and TRBJ1-2; D not resolved. Germline V gene sequence: CDR1 MNHNS, CDR2 SASEGT. V was shortened by 7 bases and J by 7 bases, with 16 bases between the two germline ends. This CDR3 comprises 13 residues. The CDR3 coding sequence is TGTGCCAGCACCCCCAATGGGGAACGTGGCTACACCTTC. Translating gives CASTPNGERGYTF.

This clone is medium-sized. Here the CDR3 DNA reads TGTGCCACCAGTCAAGGGGGCACGAGTTCACCCCTCCACTTT. This translates into CATSQGGTSSPLHF. The gene calls are TRBV15 and TRBJ1-6; 7 nucleotides match TRBD1. The CDR3 totals 14 residues. Trimming at V came to 6 bases and at J to 9 bases, leaving 8 bases not matched to a gene. Germline values: CDR1 LNHNV, CDR2 YYDKDF (reference sequence).

The rearrangement links TRBV11-2 to TRBJ1-1; D unresolved. The V gene's germline CDR1 is SGHAT and CDR2 FQNNGV. This CDR3 comprises 14 residues. Trimming took 1 base from V and 5 from J, leaving 11 bases between them. This chain's CDR3 is CASSLVGGDTEAFF. CDR3 bases: TGTGCCAGCAGCTTAGTCGGTGGGGATACTGAAGCTTTCTTT.

This clone appeared a single time. The chain employs TRBV6-1 and TRBJ2-3; D is undetermined. Per germline, CDR1 MNHNS and CDR2 SASEGT. The ends were cut back, 10 bases at V and 6 bases at J, with 20 bases in the middle. The CDR3 runs to 14 residues. As DNA, the CDR3 is TGTGCCACCCATGCCCTCCACGGTCAGGATACGCAGTATTTT. Encoded protein: CATHALHGQDTQYF.

Only a few counts were recorded for this clone. CDR3 bases: TGTGCCAGCAGTCCTGGGGGGGCCTACGAGCAGTACTTC. Its protein is CASSPGGAYEQYF. The chain recombines TRBV27 with TRBJ2-7, with TRBD2 identical over 7 bases. Germline V CDR1 and CDR2: MNHEY, SMNVEV (reference sequence). CDR3 length: 13 residues. V was clipped by 5 bases and J by 2 bases; unmatched bases: 3.

The chain employs TRBV6-5 and TRBJ2-1, with D uncertain. The V gene's germline CDR1 is MNHEY and CDR2 SVGAGI. The CDR3 has 12 amino acids. The V and J ends lost 5 bases and 8 bases respectively, with 10 bases between them. Here the CDR3 DNA reads TGTGCCAGCAGTCTACTAACGGATGAGCAGTTCTTC. Translation: CASSLLTDEQFF.

The chain couples TRBV25-1 to TRBJ2-2; 10 bases fit TRBD2. V was clipped by 6 bases and J by 5 bases; unmatched bases: 9. There are 16 residues in the CDR3. Germline CDR1 reads MGHDK; CDR2 reads SYGVNS. CDR3 protein: CASSRASGGRTGELFF. CDR3 nucleotide sequence: TGTGCCAGCAGCCGGGCTAGCGGGGGACGGACCGGGGAGCTGTTTTTT.

This chain links TRBV5-1 with TRBJ1-1; TRBD1 agrees at 7 bases. V lost 0 bases and J lost 6; bases outside the gene matches: 2. The V gene's germline CDR1 is SGHRS and CDR2 YFSETQ. CDR3 length: 13 residues. The CDR3 spells CASSLEGGAEAFF. The CDR3 region has the DNA TGCGCCAGCAGCTTGGAAGGGGGCGCTGAAGCTTTCTTT.

The chain has TRBV7-9 and TRBJ2-3; possibly TRBD1 for D (6 bases). V shed 2 bases and J shed 2 bases, with 11 bases lying between them. This CDR3 spans 15 amino acids. Germline-derived CDR1 and CDR2 are SEHNR and FQNEAQ (reference sequence). CDR3 nucleotide sequence: TGTGCCAGCAGCTTAACCCAGGGGCCCACAGATACGCAGTATTTT. Protein sequence: CASSLTQGPTDTQYF.

The rearrangement uses TRBV29-1 and TRBJ2-1; D not resolved. The CDR3 is made up of 12 amino acids. Between the trimmed V and J ends, which lost 0 bases and 7 bases, there was a span of 7 bases. CDR1 is SQVTM and CDR2 is ANQGSEA in the germline V gene. Written as DNA, the CDR3 is TGCAGCGTTGAAGATCTTGGGAATGAGCAGTTCTTC. This encodes CSVEDLGNEQFF.

This chain connects TRBV9 to TRBJ2-3; 7 bases fit TRBD2. The length of the CDR3 is 14 residues. Germline values: CDR1 SGDLS, CDR2 YYNGEE. After removal of 3 bases from V and 8 bases from J, the junction contained 9 bases not matched to a gene. The CDR3 reads CASSGQLASGTQYF. The CDR3 region has the DNA TGTGCCAGCAGCGGGCAACTTGCTAGCGGTACGCAGTATTTT. Using reference TRBV9 and TRBJ2-3 for the parts outside the CDR3, the full variable domain is DSGVTQTPKHLITATGQRVTLRCSPRSGDLSVYWYQQSLDQGLQFLIQYYNGEERAKGNILERFSAQQFPDLHSELNLSSLELGDSALYFCASSGQLASGTQYFGPGTRLTVL.

In this sample, this clone turned up once. This chain links TRBV6-6 with TRBJ1-1; D gene uncertain. This CDR3 spans 12 amino acids. Germline values: CDR1 MNHNY, CDR2 SVGAGI (reference sequence). V lost 6 bases and J lost 1, with 6 bases in between. The CDR3 DNA follows: TGTGCCAGCAGGGAGAGGAACACTGAAGCTTTCTTT. Translation: CASRERNTEAFF.

This chain joins TRBV5-4 and TRBJ1-6; 12 nucleotides agree with TRBD1. This CDR3 contains 16 residues. The V and J ends lost 3 bases and 10 bases, in that order; junction bases with no gene match: 8. From germline, CDR1 is SGHNT and CDR2 YYREEE (reference sequence). CDR3 protein: CASSSGQGAVGSPLHF. CDR3 nucleotide sequence: TGTGCCAGCAGCTCGGGACAGGGGGCAGTAGGGTCACCCCTCCACTTT.

This clone showed up just a few times. This chain joins TRBV7-9 and TRBJ1-1; D gene uncertain. Germline V gives CDR1 SEHNR, CDR2 FQNEAQ (reference sequence). The CDR3 runs 13 residues. The V and J ends lost 1 base and 4 bases respectively, with 7 bases between them. The CDR3 protein is CASSLDGATEAFF. CDR3 DNA sequence: TGTGCCAGCAGCTTAGACGGTGCCACTGAAGCTTTCTTT.

This clone ranks as medium-sized. The chain joins TRBV9 to TRBJ2-3, with unresolved D. CDR1 SGDLS and CDR2 YYNGEE come from the germline V gene. V lost 0 bases and J lost 4, with 6 bases in between. The CDR3 has 13 residues. DNA of the CDR3: TGTGCCAGCAGCGTAGATGGCCCAGATACGCAGTATTTT. Its translation is CASSVDGPDTQYF.

The chain employs TRBV12-5 and TRBJ2-2; the match to TRBD1 covers 9 bases. The CDR3 has 16 amino acids. Germline V gene lookup returns CDR1 LGHNT and CDR2 FRNRAP. J gave up 4 bases and V 5 bases, and 8 bases lay outside the gene matches. The CDR3 DNA reads TGTGCTAGTGGTACCGGGACAGGGATTGGCACCGGGGAGCTGTTTTTT. It yields the protein CASGTGTGIGTGELFF.

This clone was observed a single time. The chain joins TRBV5-1 to TRBJ2-2, with a weak D call TRBD1 (5 bases). The CDR3 extends over 16 amino acids. The germline V gene encodes CDR1 SGHRS and CDR2 YFSETQ. With 3 bases removed from V and 0 bases from J, the gap between germline ends came to 12 bases. For the CDR3, the DNA is TGCGCCAGCAGCTCTGGGGCGGCAGCGAACACCGGGGAGCTGTTTTTT. Its protein is CASSSGAAANTGELFF.

V gene TRBV4-1 combines with J gene TRBJ1-2; 8 bases map to TRBD1. This CDR3 has 15 residues. J was trimmed by 0 bases and V by 4 bases; bases with no gene match: 4. CDR1 and CDR2 (germline): MGHRA, YSYEKL. The CDR3 DNA follows: TGCGCCAGCAGCCGGGACAGGCCCGCTAACTATGGCTACACCTTC. This translates into CASSRDRPANYGYTF.

In its sample, this clone was seen a few times. The V and J genes are TRBV9 and TRBJ1-2; 9 positions agree with TRBD1. The CDR3 covers 16 residues. Germline V lookup: CDR1 SGDLS, CDR2 YYNGEE. J gave up 4 bases and V 3 bases, and 10 bases lay outside the gene matches. CDR3: CASSATGTGNLYGYTF. The CDR3 DNA sequence: TGTGCCAGCAGCGCAACCGGGACAGGGAATCTCTATGGCTACACCTTC.

This clone was observed a single time. CDR3 nucleotides: TGTGCCAGCAGGCTAGGAGGGGAGACCCAGTACTTC. Translated, it gives CASRLGGETQYF. The chain uses TRBV7-8 and TRBJ2-5, with D maybe TRBD2 (6 bases). CDR1 SGHVS and CDR2 FQNEAQ come from the germline V gene. This CDR3 has 12 amino acids. V was clipped by 6 bases and J by 5 bases, with 10 bases between them.

This clone is categorized as medium-sized (0.01 to 0.1%). The chain joins TRBV7-2 to TRBJ1-1; 8 positions match TRBD1. Germline V gene data show CDR1 as SGHTA and CDR2 as FQGNSA. Germline trimming cut 3 bases from V and 11 bases from J; bases unmatched to any gene: 11. This CDR3 spans 14 amino acids. The CDR3 is CASSFGGQGSSAFF. The CDR3, as DNA: TGTGCCAGCAGCTTTGGAGGACAGGGATCGAGTGCTTTCTTT.

The chain uses TRBV2 and TRBJ2-1, with D maybe TRBD1 (6 bases). Trimming pared 4 bases from V and 8 bases from J, leaving 6 bases between. This CDR3 spans 11 amino acids. Germline V gene sequence: CDR1 SNHLY, CDR2 FYNNEI. CDR3 protein: CASSAGDEQFF. The CDR3, as DNA: TGTGCCAGCAGTGCAGGGGATGAGCAGTTCTTC.

CDR3 sequence: CAWSFGTGTKAYGYTF. The CDR3 DNA reads as TGTGCCTGGAGTTTTGGGACAGGGACCAAAGCATATGGCTACACCTTC. This chain uses TRBV30 with TRBJ1-2, with 9 nucleotides matching TRBD1. Trimming at V came to 2 bases and at J to 5 bases, leaving 12 bases not matched to a gene. The CDR3 runs to 16 residues. CDR1 and CDR2 from the germline V gene are GTSNPN and SVGIG (reference sequence).

This clone was counted only a few times. The J gene is TRBJ1-1, the V gene TRBV5-5; no clear D gene. Germline assignment: CDR1 SGHKS and CDR2 YYEKEE (reference sequence). The CDR3 spans 16 residues. The V end was cut by 4 bases, the J end by 2 bases, with 18 bases between. DNA of the CDR3: TGTGCCAGCAGCAGCGTCATCTGGGCAGGCAACACTGAAGCTTTCTTT. Translation: CASSSVIWAGNTEAFF.